This TCR beta chain originates from a study of immune heterogeneity within non-small cell lung tumors. TCR beta CDR3 was amplified by multiplex PCR, first round around 10 cycles, 32 V and 13 J primers. TCRdb fed the multiplex PCR reads into MiXCR, producing one record per CDR3 protein. The data contain roughly 13,000 distinct CDR3 sequences, roughly 22% of them seen just once; the ten biggest clones take up around 4.3%. In this sample, this clonotype turned up a few times. Its antigen is as yet unknown. Study-wide points: High-frequency T-cell receptor beta clonotypes were largely distinct between individual patients. Tumor sites within a patient were found to share identical dominant CDR3 beta clonotypes, and site-unique high-frequency clones were also present. Correlation analysis showed that local T-cell clonality was moderately but significantly associated with local tumor mutational burden (R 0.3 to 0.4).

Template material for each sample was 550 to 700 ng of bulk tumor genomic DNA. Every primary tumor yielded several biopsies, spaced far apart, that were taken during surgery. The cohort was untreated, with newly diagnosed non-small cell lung cancer undergoing curative surgery. Newly diagnosed patients with non-small cell lung cancer who were having surgery with curative intent served as donors. The CDR3 runs 11 residues. Germline CDR1 MNHEY, CDR2 SMNVEV (reference sequence). The V gene lost 8 bases and the J gene lost 1 base, with 5 bases spanning the gap. This clonotype was sampled from a man aged 60-69 years with non-small cell lung cancer. Sequencing was carried out using lung tumor tissue. The gene calls are TRBV27 and TRBJ1-1; D unresolved. CDR3 in amino acids: CASGRNTEAFF. The CDR3 DNA reads TGTGCCAGCGGTCGGAACACTGAAGCTTTCTTT.